This TCR beta chain was captured by sequencing in a study of T cell responses to AZD1222 COVID-19 vaccine. Study information: Second-dose groups at about 4 or about 12 weeks were pooled.

The method was immunoSEQ multiplex PCR; TCRdb's version includes in-frame clones alone and lacks a portion of them. The sample includes some 130,000 clones, 88% of them seen just once. General study points: It was only after the peak T cell response that any repertoires were sampled. Once two AZD1222 doses were given, Spike-specific TCR breadth and depth went up.

Germline CDR1 and CDR2: SGHTA and FQGNSA. This CDR3 spans 16 amino acids. Trimming removed 5 bases at V and 6 bases at J, with 20 bases between. As to this clone: The antigen remains unidentified.

V and J are TRBV7-2 and TRBJ1-5; possibly TRBD1 for D (6 bases). The receptor was derived from an adult in good health. The material was peripheral blood, obtained on day 0 of AZD1222 vaccination. CDR3 sequence reads: CASSLREGVGGQPQHF. CDR3 sequence (DNA): TGTGCCAGCAGCCTACGAGAGGGGGTTGGGGGTCAGCCCCAGCATTTT.